This TCR beta chain was captured in a study of CD8 T cells in Susac syndrome. A quantity of roughly 0.5 to 1 ug RNA underwent reverse transcription using random hexamers. TCRdb ran MiXCR on the immunoSEQ multiplex PCR reads and lists one entry per CDR3 protein. The table includes around 130,000 distinct CDR3 sequences, 80% to 85% detected once. Losses at the gene ends were 2 bases for V and 9 bases for J; bases not matched to a gene: 13. The CDR3 sequence is 15 residues long. Looked up from germline, CDR1 is MDHEN and CDR2 is SYDVKM. The receptor's source is a human donor with multiple sclerosis. This chain connects TRBV28 to TRBJ2-7; TRBD2 aligns across 7 bases. Sequenced input: CD8+ T cells from PBMCs. The CDR3 loop reads CASSLQGGVRLGQYF. For the CDR3, the DNA is TGTGCCAGCAGTTTACAGGGAGGGGTACGACTGGGGCAGTACTTC. Using reference TRBV28 and TRBJ2-7 for the parts outside the CDR3, the full variable domain is DVKVTQSSRYLVKRTGEKVFLECVQDMDHENMFWYRQDPGLGLRLIYFSYDVKMKEKGDIPEGYSVSREKKERFSLILESASTNQTSMYLCASSLQGGVRLGQYFGPGTRLTVT.